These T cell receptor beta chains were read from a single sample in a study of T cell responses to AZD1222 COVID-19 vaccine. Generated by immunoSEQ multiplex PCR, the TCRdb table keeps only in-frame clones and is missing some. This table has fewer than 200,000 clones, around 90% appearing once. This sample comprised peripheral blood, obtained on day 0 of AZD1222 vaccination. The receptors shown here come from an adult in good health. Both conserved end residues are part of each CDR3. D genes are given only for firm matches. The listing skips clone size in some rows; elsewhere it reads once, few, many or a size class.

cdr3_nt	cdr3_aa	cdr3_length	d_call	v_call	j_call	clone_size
TGCGCCAGCAGCTTGGCCACGGGACAGGGGAATGGCTACACCTTC	CASSLATGQGNGYTF	15	TRBD1	TRBV5-1	TRBJ1-2	.
TGCGCCAGCAGCTTTGGGACCCAAGGGTCTTACGAGCAGTACTTC	CASSFGTQGSYEQYF	15	.	TRBV5-1	TRBJ2-7	once
TGTGCCAGCAGTACCCGGGGTGGGGGAGGCAATCAGCCCCAGCATTTT	CASSTRGGGGNQPQHF	16	.	TRBV27	TRBJ1-5	.
TGTGCCAGCAGCCACCCCGACAGAAATAATGAAAAACTGTTTTTT	CASSHPDRNNEKLFF	15	.	TRBV6-5	TRBJ1-4	.
TGTGCCAGCACCCGGGGGGCGCAGGGCTTAAATCAGCCCCAGCATTTT	CASTRGAQGLNQPQHF	16	.	TRBV28	TRBJ1-5	.
TGTGCCAGCAGTCGGGTCGGCACTGAAGCTTTCTTT	CASSRVGTEAFF	12	.	TRBV27	TRBJ1-1	.
TGTGCCAGCAGCCAAGGTGGAGGGAGGAGCACTGAAGCTTTCTTT	CASSQGGGRSTEAFF	15	.	TRBV4-2	TRBJ1-1	.
TGTGCCAGCAGCTTCATAGCGGAGTACAATGAGCAGTTCTTC	CASSFIAEYNEQFF	14	.	TRBV5-4	TRBJ2-1	.
TGTGCCAGTAGCTCAGGACTAGCGGGAGGCGGGGAGCTGTTTTTT	CASSSGLAGGGELFF	15	TRBD2	TRBV19	TRBJ2-2	once
TGTGCCAGCAGTGAATCCGGGGTTAAGTATGGCTACACCTTC	CASSESGVKYGYTF	14	.	TRBV25-1	TRBJ1-2	.
TGTGCCAGCAGTTACGACAGGGGAGGTCAGCCCCAGCATTTT	CASSYDRGGQPQHF	14	TRBD1	TRBV6-5	TRBJ1-5	.
TGTGCCAGCAGTTCGACGGAGACCCAGTACTTC	CASSSTETQYF	11	.	TRBV28	TRBJ2-5	few
TGTGCCAGCAGCTTAGTGGGCGGGTTTGCCTATAATTCACCCCTCCACTTT	CASSLVGGFAYNSPLHF	17	.	TRBV11-2	TRBJ1-6	once
TGTGCCACCGGGGTTGGGGACGAGCAGTACTTC	CATGVGDEQYF	11	.	TRBV24-1	TRBJ2-7	.
TGTGCCAGCTCACTCGGACAGGGAGTAAGCACAGATACGCAGTATTTT	CASSLGQGVSTDTQYF	16	TRBD1	TRBV18	TRBJ2-3	.
TGTGCCAGCGAACTATGGGGCGAGGGGACCTACACCTTC	CASELWGEGTYTF	13	.	TRBV7-9	TRBJ1-2	.
TGTGCCAGTAGCCGTTCTTCCGGGACAAATTACGAGCAGTACTTC	CASSRSSGTNYEQYF	15	.	TRBV19	TRBJ2-7	.
TGTGCCATCAGTGCTCGGGACACCTCTAACTATGGCTACACCTTC	CAISARDTSNYGYTF	15	.	TRBV10-3	TRBJ1-2	.
TGCGCCAGCAGCCGCGAGACAGGGGCCGGGCAGCCCCAGCATTTT	CASSRETGAGQPQHF	15	TRBD1	TRBV5-1	TRBJ1-5	.
TGTGCCACTCAACCAGGGCTCAATCAGCCCCAGCATTTT	CATQPGLNQPQHF	13	.	TRBV19	TRBJ1-5	.
TGTGCCAGCACCCCTTGGGACAGGGAACTAGCGGGGCACTACGAGCAGTACTTC	CASTPWDRELAGHYEQYF	18	.	TRBV28	TRBJ2-7	.
TGTGCCAGCAGCTTAGAGGCTCTCGCCCAAGAGACCCAGTACTTC	CASSLEALAQETQYF	15	.	TRBV7-9	TRBJ2-5	.
TGCGCCAGCAGCTTGGCAGGGTACTCACCCCTCCACTTT	CASSLAGYSPLHF	13	.	TRBV5-1	TRBJ1-6	.
TGTGCCAGCACCACGGGGACACTTTACGAGCAGTACTTC	CASTTGTLYEQYF	13	.	TRBV28	TRBJ2-7	.
TGTGCCAGCAGTGAAGCGCTTGGCTACCAAGAGACCCAGTACTTC	CASSEALGYQETQYF	15	.	TRBV2	TRBJ2-5	.
TGTGCCAGCAGCTTAGGTAGCGGGGTCTACAATGAGCAGTTCTTC	CASSLGSGVYNEQFF	15	TRBD2	TRBV7-2	TRBJ2-1	.
TGTGCCAGCAGTTACCTTGGACAGGGGGCTAAGGATGAGCAGTTCTTC	CASSYLGQGAKDEQFF	16	TRBD1	TRBV6-6	TRBJ2-1	.
TGTGCCAGCAGCAATGCGTCCCAGGTAGGACAGGGAAGGGTGAACGAGCAGTACTTC	CASSNASQVGQGRVNEQYF	19	.	TRBV21-1	TRBJ2-7	.
TGTGCCAGCAGTACGCCAGGGGGCGGTGGTGAGCAGTACTTC	CASSTPGGGGEQYF	14	TRBD1	TRBV28	TRBJ2-7	.
TGTGCCAGCAGCTTAGATAGCGGGGTCCGGGATTCACCCCTCCACTTT	CASSLDSGVRDSPLHF	16	.	TRBV11-2	TRBJ1-6	.
TGTGCCAGCAGCTCCCGGGACGGTGGCTCCTACGAGCAGTACTTC	CASSSRDGGSYEQYF	15	.	TRBV7-9	TRBJ2-7	.
TGTGCCAGCAGCCAGCACAGGAGCACCTCTGGAAACACCATATATTTT	CASSQHRSTSGNTIYF	16	.	TRBV3-1/TRBV3-2	TRBJ1-3	.
TGTGCCAGCAGCTTGGAGATAGCGAACACCGGGGAGCTGTTTTTT	CASSLEIANTGELFF	15	.	TRBV5-4	TRBJ2-2	.
TGTGCCAGCACCCTCCAGGCCGGACAGGGGATAAATGAGCAGTTCTTC	CASTLQAGQGINEQFF	16	TRBD1	TRBV7-2	TRBJ2-1	once
TGTGCCAGCAGCCCCATGGACGGTCTAGCCAAAAACATTCAGTACTTC	CASSPMDGLAKNIQYF	16	.	TRBV27	TRBJ2-4	.
TGTGCCAGTAGTTCAAGGGAGCGTGGCAGAAAACCTGAAAAACTGTTTTTT	CASSSRERGRKPEKLFF	17	.	TRBV19	TRBJ1-4	.
TGTGCCAGCTCACCACGGGATAGCGGGGGGCCCACGGAGACCCAGTACTTC	CASSPRDSGGPTETQYF	17	TRBD2	TRBV18	TRBJ2-5	once
TGCAGCGTCTTCAGTTCGAGCTCCTACGAGCAGTACTTC	CSVFSSSSYEQYF	13	.	TRBV29-1	TRBJ2-7	.
TGTGCCAGCAGCCAAGGCCCTGGGGGGAATTCACCCCTCCACTTT	CASSQGPGGNSPLHF	15	.	TRBV3-1/TRBV3-2	TRBJ1-6	.
TGTGCCAGCAGCTTAGCGTGGGCAGGCCCTGGAAACACCATATATTTT	CASSLAWAGPGNTIYF	16	.	TRBV7-2	TRBJ1-3	.
TGTGCCAGTAGGGGACTTCAGACAGGGACCAATGAGCAGTTCTTC	CASRGLQTGTNEQFF	15	.	TRBV19	TRBJ2-1	.